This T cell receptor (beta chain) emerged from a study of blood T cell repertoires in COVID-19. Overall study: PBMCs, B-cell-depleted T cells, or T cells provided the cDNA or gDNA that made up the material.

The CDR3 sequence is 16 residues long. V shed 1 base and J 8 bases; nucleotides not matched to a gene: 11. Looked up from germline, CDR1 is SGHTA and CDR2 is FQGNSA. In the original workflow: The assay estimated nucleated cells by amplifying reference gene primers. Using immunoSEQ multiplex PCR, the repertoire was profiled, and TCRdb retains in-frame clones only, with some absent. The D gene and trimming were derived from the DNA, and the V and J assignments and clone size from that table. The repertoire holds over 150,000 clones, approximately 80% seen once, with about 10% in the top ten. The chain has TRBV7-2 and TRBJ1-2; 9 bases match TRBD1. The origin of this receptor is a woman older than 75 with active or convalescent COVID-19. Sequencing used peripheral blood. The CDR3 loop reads CASSLDRQGGLYGYTF. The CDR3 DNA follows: TGTGCCAGCAGCTTAGACCGACAGGGGGGTCTTTACGGCTACACCTTC.